These T cell receptor beta chains were read from a single sample in a study of blood T cell repertoires in COVID-19. Generated by immunoSEQ multiplex PCR, the TCRdb table keeps only in-frame clones and is missing some. The data hold 110,000 to 150,000 clones, with roughly 86% observed a single time. The source material was peripheral blood. These receptors all stem from a man aged 65 to 85 with acute or convalescent COVID-19. Each CDR3 is given with its conserved first and last residue. The D gene is left open where the match is weak. A row's size may be missing; if present it is once, few, many or a size class.

TRBJ2-1 | - | TRBV6-5 | - | CATRDWRNEQFF | TGTGCCACCCGGGACTGGAGGAATGAGCAGTTCTTC
TRBJ1-6 | - | TRBV3-1/TRBV3-2 | - | CASSNTGRAPYNSPLHF | TGTGCCAGCAGCAATACCGGGCGGGCCCCTTATAATTCACCCCTCCACTTT
TRBJ2-4 | TRBD1 | TRBV6-5 | - | CASSYSGTGRNIQYF | TGTGCCAGCAGTTACTCCGGGACAGGGAGGAACATTCAGTACTTC
TRBJ1-2 | - | TRBV5-1 | - | CASSVRQDYGYTF | TGCGCCAGCAGCGTACGACAGGACTATGGCTACACCTTC
TRBJ1-3 | - | TRBV29-1 | - | CSVRDSYSGNTIYF | TGCAGCGTTCGGGACTCTTACTCTGGAAACACCATATATTTT
TRBJ1-2 | - | TRBV7-9 | - | CASSRQPGPNYGYTF | TGTGCCAGCAGCCGTCAGCCAGGGCCTAACTATGGCTACACCTTC
TRBJ2-5 | TRBD2 | TRBV9 | - | CASSVGVAGIGETQYF | TGTGCCAGCAGCGTAGGAGTAGCGGGGATCGGTGAGACCCAGTACTTC
TRBJ1-2 | - | TRBV12-5 | once | CASGFGGNYGYTF | TGTGCTAGTGGTTTCGGAGGGAACTATGGCTACACCTTC
TRBJ2-3 | - | TRBV11-1 | - | CASSLVRTRADTQYF | TGTGCCAGCAGCTTAGTGCGGACGAGGGCAGATACGCAGTATTTT
TRBJ1-6 | - | TRBV6-5 | - | CASRGPGAPLHF | TGTGCCAGCAGGGGCCCGGGAGCACCCCTCCACTTT
TRBJ2-1 | - | TRBV9 | - | CASSVGLGRQDEQFF | TGTGCCAGCAGCGTAGGTTTGGGGAGGCAGGATGAGCAGTTCTTC
TRBJ2-3 | TRBD1 | TRBV5-1 | - | CASSLGGQVPNTQYF | TGCGCCAGCAGCTTAGGGGGACAGGTTCCGAATACGCAGTATTTT
TRBJ1-6 | TRBD1 | TRBV3-1/TRBV3-2 | - | CASSEGQPSSYNSPLHF | TGTGCCAGCAGCGAGGGACAGCCTAGCTCCTATAATTCACCCCTCCACTTT
TRBJ1-1 | - | TRBV6-1 | - | CASSDGLGGTEAFF | TGTGCCAGCAGTGATGGGTTGGGAGGCACTGAAGCTTTCTTT
TRBJ2-1 | TRBD2 | TRBV11-3 | - | CASSPRYTSGKNWEQFF | TGTGCCAGCAGTCCAAGGTATACTAGCGGTAAGAATTGGGAGCAGTTCTTC
TRBJ2-1 | TRBD1 | TRBV27 | - | CASRGTEGRGEQFF | TGTGCCAGCAGGGGGACAGAGGGAAGGGGTGAGCAGTTCTTC
TRBJ2-5 | - | TRBV19 | - | CASSIGGLEETQYF | TGTGCCAGTAGTATAGGGGGGCTCGAAGAGACCCAGTACTTC
TRBJ1-1 | TRBD1 | TRBV6-2/TRBV6-3 | - | CASSSEIGTGNTEAFF | TGTGCCAGCAGTTCCGAGATCGGGACAGGGAACACTGAAGCTTTCTTT
TRBJ1-6 | TRBD1 | TRBV3-1/TRBV3-2 | - | CASSRSTGDSPLHF | TGTGCCAGCAGCCGATCGACAGGGGATTCACCCCTCCACTTT
TRBJ2-6 | - | TRBV28 | - | CASSPHSSGANVLTF | TGTGCCAGCAGTCCGCATAGCTCTGGGGCCAACGTCCTGACTTTC
TRBJ2-7 | - | TRBV29-1 | - | CSVGGGGRNYEQYF | TGCAGCGTCGGGGGAGGGGGGCGCAACTACGAGCAGTACTTC
TRBJ1-2 | TRBD1 | TRBV28 | few | CASSARTGHYGYTF | TGTGCCAGCAGTGCGAGGACAGGGCACTATGGCTACACCTTC
TRBJ1-6 | TRBD1 | TRBV5-1 | - | CASRTGTGSYNSPLHF | TGCGCCAGCAGGACCGGGACAGGGTCCTATAATTCACCCCTCCACTTT
TRBJ2-4 | TRBD1 | TRBV6-1 | - | CASSEAGGNIQYF | TGTGCCAGCAGTGAGGCAGGGGGAAACATTCAGTACTTC
TRBJ2-2 | - | TRBV9 | - | CASASGSTGELFF | TGTGCCAGCGCGAGTGGTAGTACCGGGGAGCTGTTTTTT
TRBJ1-3 | TRBD1 | TRBV6-1 | - | CASSEAGTGRNSIYF | TGTGCCAGCAGTGAAGCCGGGACAGGGAGAAACTCCATATATTTT
TRBJ2-7 | - | TRBV27 | - | CASSLVGGEQYF | TGTGCCAGCAGTTTAGTGGGGGGCGAGCAGTACTTC
TRBJ2-1 | - | TRBV28 | - | CASNRVKGNEQFF | TGTGCCAGCAACAGGGTGAAGGGCAATGAGCAGTTCTTC
TRBJ1-6 | - | TRBV23-1 | - | CATLGTFTSSYNSPLHF | TGCGCCACCCTCGGGACTTTCACGTCCTCCTATAATTCACCCCTCCACTTT
TRBJ1-5 | - | TRBV3-1/TRBV3-2 | - | CASSRGGLGQPQHF | TGTGCCAGCAGCAGGGGGGGGTTGGGTCAGCCCCAGCATTTT
TRBJ2-1 | - | TRBV5-5 | - | CASSSTTYGEFYNEQFF | TGTGCCAGCAGCTCCACCACGTACGGGGAATTTTACAATGAGCAGTTCTTC
TRBJ2-5 | TRBD1 | TRBV14 | - | CASSQGTGAWWETQYF | TGTGCCAGCAGCCAAGGGACAGGGGCTTGGTGGGAGACCCAGTACTTC